The clone carrying this T cell receptor beta chain appeared many times. Its target is unknown. This CDR3 has 13 residues. CDR1 and CDR2 from the germline V gene are DFQATT and SNEGSKA (reference sequence). V lost 4 bases to trimming and J lost 10 bases, with 17 bases between them. The data originate from a study of early T cells in non-severe SARS-CoV-2 infection. Regarding the study as a whole: Missing private and CD4 specificities, VDJdb matching favored anti-spike CD8 responses.

Attached unique molecular identifiers marked individual cDNA molecules. MiXCR, applied by TCRdb to the 5' RACE reads, yields one record per CDR3 protein. Here the sample spans fewer than 80,000 distinct CDR3 sequences, under 9.5% being singletons. This TCR was sampled from an adult who was a healthcare worker with PCR-confirmed SARS-CoV-2 infection or an uninfected control (not recorded which). The V gene is TRBV20-1, the J gene TRBJ2-1; D gene ambiguous. Sequenced: whole blood. This chain's CDR3 is CSATILNRDEQFF. The CDR3 DNA sequence: TGCAGTGCTACGATCCTGAATCGTGACGAGCAGTTCTTC.